The T cell receptor beta chain under discussion was sequenced for a study of blood T cells in healthy people across ages. For the study at large: Using template switching, researchers captured about one barcoded beta molecule for each two T cells. General observations from the study: Per million T cells, the diversity of TCR beta decreased roughly linearly as age advanced. It was held that diversity estimates obtained from one million T cells represented underestimates.

This clonotype showed up just a few times. Its matching antigen is unknown. Deletions cut 6 bases from V and 10 bases from J, with 21 bases between. CDR1 is SEHNR and CDR2 is FQNEAQ in the germline V gene (reference sequence). The length of the CDR3 is 14 residues. A second PCR of roughly 6 to 12 cycles used a sample-barcoded 5' primer and a J-beta primer mix. Each of the cDNA molecules was tagged by a template-switch adaptor with 12 random nucleotides. Each CDR3 protein is one row after TCRdb ran MiXCR on the 5' RACE reads. The sample includes 1.5 million to 2 million distinct CDR3 sequences, over 25% of them seen just once.

Sequenced material: blood. The receptor was derived from a woman between 25 and 40 years old in good health. V and J are TRBV7-9 and TRBJ1-2; no firm D call. CDR3 nucleotides: TGTGCCAGCAGTTATCCTAATGGTGATAAGGACTACACCTTC. Its translation: CASSYPNGDKDYTF.